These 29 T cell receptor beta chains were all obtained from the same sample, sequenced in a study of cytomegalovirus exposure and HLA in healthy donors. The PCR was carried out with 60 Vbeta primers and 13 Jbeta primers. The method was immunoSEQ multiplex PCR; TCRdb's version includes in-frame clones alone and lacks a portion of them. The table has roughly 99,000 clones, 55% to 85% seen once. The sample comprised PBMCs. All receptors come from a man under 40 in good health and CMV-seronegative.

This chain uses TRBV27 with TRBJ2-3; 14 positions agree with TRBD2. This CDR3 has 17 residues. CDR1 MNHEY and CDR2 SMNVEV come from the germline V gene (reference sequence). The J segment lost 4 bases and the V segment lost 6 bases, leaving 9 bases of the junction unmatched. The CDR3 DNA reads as TGTGCCAGCAGCCTAACGGGACTAGCGGGAGCGGCAGATACGCAGTATTTT. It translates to CASSLTGLAGAADTQYF.

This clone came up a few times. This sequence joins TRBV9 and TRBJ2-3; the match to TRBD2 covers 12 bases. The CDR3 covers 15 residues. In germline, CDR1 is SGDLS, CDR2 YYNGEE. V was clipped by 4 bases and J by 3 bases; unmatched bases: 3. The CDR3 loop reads CASSRGTSGTDTQYF. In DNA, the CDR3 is TGTGCCAGCAGCCGAGGGACTAGCGGGACAGATACGCAGTATTTT.

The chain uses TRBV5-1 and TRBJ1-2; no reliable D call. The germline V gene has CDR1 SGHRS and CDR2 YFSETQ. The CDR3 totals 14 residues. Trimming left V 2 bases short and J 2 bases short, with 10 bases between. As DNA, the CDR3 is TGCGCCAGCAGCTTTGAGGGAAGAAACTATGGCTACACCTTC. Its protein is CASSFEGRNYGYTF.

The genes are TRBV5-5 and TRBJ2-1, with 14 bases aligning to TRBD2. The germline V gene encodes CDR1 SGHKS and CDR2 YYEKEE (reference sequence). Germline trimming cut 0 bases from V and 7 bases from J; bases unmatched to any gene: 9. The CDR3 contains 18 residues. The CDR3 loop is CASSLAGRLAGGRNEQFF. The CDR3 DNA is TGTGCCAGCAGCTTGGCGGGGAGACTAGCGGGAGGGAGGAATGAGCAGTTCTTC.

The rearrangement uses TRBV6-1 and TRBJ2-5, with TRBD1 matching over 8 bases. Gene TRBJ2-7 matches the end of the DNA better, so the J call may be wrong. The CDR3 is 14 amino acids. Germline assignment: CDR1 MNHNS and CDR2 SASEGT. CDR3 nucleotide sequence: TGTGCCAGCAGTGAAGCTTTCACAGGGGGCGAGCAGTACTTC. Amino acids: CASSEAFTGGEQYF.

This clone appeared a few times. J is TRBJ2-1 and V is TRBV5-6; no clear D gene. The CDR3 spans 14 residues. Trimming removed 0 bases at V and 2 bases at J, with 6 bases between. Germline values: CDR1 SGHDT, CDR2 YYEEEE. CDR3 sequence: CASSLAQTYNEQFF. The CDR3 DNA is TGTGCCAGCAGCTTGGCACAGACCTACAATGAGCAGTTCTTC.

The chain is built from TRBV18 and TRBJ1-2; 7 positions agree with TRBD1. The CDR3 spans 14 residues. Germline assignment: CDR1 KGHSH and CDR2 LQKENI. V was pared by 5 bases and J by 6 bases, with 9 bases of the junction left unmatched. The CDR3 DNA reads TGTGCCAGCTCAGACAGGGCCCTAACCAATGGCTACACCTTC. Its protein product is CASSDRALTNGYTF.

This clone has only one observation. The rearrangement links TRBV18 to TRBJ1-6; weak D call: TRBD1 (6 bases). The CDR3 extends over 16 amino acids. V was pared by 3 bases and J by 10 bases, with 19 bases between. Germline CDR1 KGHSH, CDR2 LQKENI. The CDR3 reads CASSPSGQILYSPLHF. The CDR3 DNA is TGTGCCAGCTCACCGTCCGGACAGATTCTTTACTCACCCCTCCACTTT.

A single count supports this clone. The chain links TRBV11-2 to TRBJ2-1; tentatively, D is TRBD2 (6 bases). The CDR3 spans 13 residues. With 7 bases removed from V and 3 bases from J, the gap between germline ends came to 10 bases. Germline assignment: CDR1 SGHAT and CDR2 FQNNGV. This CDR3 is CASTGVDYNEQFF. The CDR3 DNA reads TGTGCCAGCACGGGGGTGGACTACAATGAGCAGTTCTTC. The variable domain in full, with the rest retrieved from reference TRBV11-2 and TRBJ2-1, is EAGVAQSPRYKIIEKRQSVAFWCNPISGHATLYWYQQILGQGPKLLIQFQNNGVVDDSQLPKDRFSAERLKGVDSTLKIQPAKLEDSAVYLCASTGVDYNEQFFGPGTRLTVL.

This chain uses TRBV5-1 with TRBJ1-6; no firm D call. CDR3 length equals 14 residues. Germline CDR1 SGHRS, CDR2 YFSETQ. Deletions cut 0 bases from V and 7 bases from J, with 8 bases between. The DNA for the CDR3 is TGCGCCAGCAGCTTGGGTTCTGGCAATTCACCCCTCCACTTT. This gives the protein CASSLGSGNSPLHF.

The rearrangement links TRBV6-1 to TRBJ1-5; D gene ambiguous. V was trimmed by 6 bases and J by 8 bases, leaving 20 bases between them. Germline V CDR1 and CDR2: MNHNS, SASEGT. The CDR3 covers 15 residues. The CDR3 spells CASRRPGISGEPQHF. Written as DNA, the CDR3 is TGTGCCAGCAGGCGCCCGGGGATCAGCGGGGAGCCCCAGCATTTT.

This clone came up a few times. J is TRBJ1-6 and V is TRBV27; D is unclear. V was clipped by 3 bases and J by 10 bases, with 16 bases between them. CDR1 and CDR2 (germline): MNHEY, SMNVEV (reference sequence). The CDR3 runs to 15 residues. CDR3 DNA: TGTGCCAGCAGTTTTATCCAGTTACGGGAGTCACCCCTCCACTTT. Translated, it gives CASSFIQLRESPLHF.

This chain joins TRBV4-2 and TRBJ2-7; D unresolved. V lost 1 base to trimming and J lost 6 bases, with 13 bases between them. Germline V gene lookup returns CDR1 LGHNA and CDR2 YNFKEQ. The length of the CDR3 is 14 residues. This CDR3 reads CASSQGVERSEQYF. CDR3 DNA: TGTGCCAGCAGCCAAGGAGTGGAAAGGAGCGAGCAGTACTTC.

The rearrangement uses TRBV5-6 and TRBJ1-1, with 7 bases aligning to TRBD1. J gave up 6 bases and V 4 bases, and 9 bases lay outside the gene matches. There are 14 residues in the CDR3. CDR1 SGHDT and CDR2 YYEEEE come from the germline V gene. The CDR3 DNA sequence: TGTGCCAGCAGCCTACAGGGGAGGAGGGCTGAAGCTTTCTTT. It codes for CASSLQGRRAEAFF.

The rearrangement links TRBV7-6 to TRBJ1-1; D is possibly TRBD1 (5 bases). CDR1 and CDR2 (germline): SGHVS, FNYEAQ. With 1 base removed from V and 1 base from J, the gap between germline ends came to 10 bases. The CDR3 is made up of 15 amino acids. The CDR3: CASSLVGHSNTEAFF. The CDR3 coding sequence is TGTGCCAGCAGCTTAGTCGGACACTCGAACACTGAAGCTTTCTTT.

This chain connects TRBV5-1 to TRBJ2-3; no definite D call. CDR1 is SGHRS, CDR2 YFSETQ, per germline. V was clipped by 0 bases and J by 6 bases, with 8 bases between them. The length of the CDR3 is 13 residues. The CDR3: CASSLALQDTQYF. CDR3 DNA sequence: TGCGCCAGCAGCTTGGCTCTTCAGGATACGCAGTATTTT.

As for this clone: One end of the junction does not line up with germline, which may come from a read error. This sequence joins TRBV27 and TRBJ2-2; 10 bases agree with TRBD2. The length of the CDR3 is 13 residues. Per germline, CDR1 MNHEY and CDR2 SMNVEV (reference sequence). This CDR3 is CASGRANTGELFF. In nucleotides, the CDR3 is TGCGCGAGCGGGAGGGCGAACACCGGGGAGCTGTTTTTT.

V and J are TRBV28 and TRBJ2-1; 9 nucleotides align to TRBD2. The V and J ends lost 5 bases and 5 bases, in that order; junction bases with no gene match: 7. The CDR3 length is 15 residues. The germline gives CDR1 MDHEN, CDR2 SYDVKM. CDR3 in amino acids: CASSQPGLADNEQFF. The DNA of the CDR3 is TGTGCCAGCAGTCAGCCGGGACTAGCAGACAATGAGCAGTTCTTC.

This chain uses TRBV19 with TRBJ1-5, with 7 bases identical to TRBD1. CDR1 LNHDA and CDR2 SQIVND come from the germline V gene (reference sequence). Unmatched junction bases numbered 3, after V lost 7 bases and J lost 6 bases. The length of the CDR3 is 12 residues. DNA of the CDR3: TGTGCCAGTAACAGGGGAGGTCAGCCCCAGCATTTT. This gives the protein CASNRGGQPQHF.

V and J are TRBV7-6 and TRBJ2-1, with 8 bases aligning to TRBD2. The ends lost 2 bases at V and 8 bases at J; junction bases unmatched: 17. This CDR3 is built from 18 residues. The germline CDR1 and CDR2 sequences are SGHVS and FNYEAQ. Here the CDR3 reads CASSLPLAGGLATDEQFF. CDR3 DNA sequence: TGTGCCAGCAGCTTACCCCTAGCCGGTGGACTAGCTACGGATGAGCAGTTCTTC.

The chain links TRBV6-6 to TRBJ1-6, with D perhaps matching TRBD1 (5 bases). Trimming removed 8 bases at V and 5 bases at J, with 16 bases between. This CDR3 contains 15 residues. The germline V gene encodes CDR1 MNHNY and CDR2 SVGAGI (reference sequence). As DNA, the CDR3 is TGTGCCAGCTTGGCTGGCAGGGCTAATAATTCACCCCTCCACTTT. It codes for CASLAGRANNSPLHF.

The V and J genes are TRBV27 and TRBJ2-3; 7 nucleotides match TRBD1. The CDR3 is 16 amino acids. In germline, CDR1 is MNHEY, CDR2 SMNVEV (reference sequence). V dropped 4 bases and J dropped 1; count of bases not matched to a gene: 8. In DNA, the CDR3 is TGTGCCAGCAGTTATCTAGGGGGCAGTCGCACAGATACGCAGTATTTT. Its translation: CASSYLGGSRTDTQYF.

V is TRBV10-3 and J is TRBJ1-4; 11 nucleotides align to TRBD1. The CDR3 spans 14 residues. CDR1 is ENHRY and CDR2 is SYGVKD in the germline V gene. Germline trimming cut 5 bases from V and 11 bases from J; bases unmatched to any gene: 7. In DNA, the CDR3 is TGTGCCATCAGTTCCGGGACAGGGGGAAATAAACTGTTTTTT. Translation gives CAISSGTGGNKLFF.

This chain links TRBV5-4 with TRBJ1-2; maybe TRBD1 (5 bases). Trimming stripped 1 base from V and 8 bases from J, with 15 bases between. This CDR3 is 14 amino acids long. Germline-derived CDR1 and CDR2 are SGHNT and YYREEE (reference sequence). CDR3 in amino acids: CASSLLGVMRGYTF. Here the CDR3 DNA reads TGTGCCAGCAGCTTGTTAGGGGTGATGCGAGGCTACACCTTC.

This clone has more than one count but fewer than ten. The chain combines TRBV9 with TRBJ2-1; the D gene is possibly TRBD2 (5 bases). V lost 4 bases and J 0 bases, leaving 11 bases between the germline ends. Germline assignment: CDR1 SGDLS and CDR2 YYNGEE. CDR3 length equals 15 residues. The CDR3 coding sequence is TGTGCCAGCAGCCTGGACTCAAGCTCCTACAATGAGCAGTTCTTC. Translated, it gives CASSLDSSSYNEQFF.

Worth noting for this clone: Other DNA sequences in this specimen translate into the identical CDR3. The CDR3 DNA reads TGTGCCAGCAGCCGCCAGGGAGTCCCTCGTTCGGGCGGGGCTCCCAATGAGCAGTTCTTC. Its translation: CASSRQGVPRSGGAPNEQFF. V gene TRBV27 combines with J gene TRBJ2-1, with TRBD2 as a possible D gene (6 bases). The V end was cut by 6 bases, the J end by 6 bases, with 33 bases between. The CDR3 consists of 20 residues. Germline V lookup: CDR1 MNHEY, CDR2 SMNVEV (reference sequence).

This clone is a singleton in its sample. CDR3 in DNA: TGTGCCAGCAGCAAAGAGCAGACAGGGTTAGAGACCCAGTACTTC. It yields the protein CASSKEQTGLETQYF. This rearrangement joins TRBV21-1 to TRBJ2-5; TRBD1, the D gene given by the table, was not confirmed from the DNA. TRBV21-1 is deemed a pseudogene. CDR3 length: 15 amino acids.

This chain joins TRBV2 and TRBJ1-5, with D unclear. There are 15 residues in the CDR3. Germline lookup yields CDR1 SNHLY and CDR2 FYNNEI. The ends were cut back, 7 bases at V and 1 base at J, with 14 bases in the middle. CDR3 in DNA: TGTGCCAGCAAGGTTGGTACAGCAAGCAATCAGCCCCAGCATTTT. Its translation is CASKVGTASNQPQHF.

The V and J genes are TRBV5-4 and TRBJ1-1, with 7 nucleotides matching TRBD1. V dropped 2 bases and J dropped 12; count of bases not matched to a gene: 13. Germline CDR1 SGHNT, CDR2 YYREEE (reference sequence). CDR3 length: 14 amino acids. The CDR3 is CASSLASTGALPFF. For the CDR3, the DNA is TGTGCCAGCAGCTTAGCTTCTACAGGGGCCTTACCTTTCTTT.